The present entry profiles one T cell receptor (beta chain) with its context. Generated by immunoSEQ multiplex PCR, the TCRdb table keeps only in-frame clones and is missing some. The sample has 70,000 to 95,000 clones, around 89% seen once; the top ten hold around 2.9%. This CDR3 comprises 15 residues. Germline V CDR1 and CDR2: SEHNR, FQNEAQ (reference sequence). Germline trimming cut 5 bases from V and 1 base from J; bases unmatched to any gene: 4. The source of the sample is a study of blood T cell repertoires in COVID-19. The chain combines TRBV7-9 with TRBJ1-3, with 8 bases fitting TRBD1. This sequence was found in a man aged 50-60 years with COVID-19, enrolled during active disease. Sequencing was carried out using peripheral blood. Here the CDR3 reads CASSTDRVSGNTIYF. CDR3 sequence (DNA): TGTGCCAGCAGCACGGACAGGGTATCTGGAAACACCATATATTTT. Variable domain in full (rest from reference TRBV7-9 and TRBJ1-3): DTGVSQNPRHKITKRGQNVTFRCDPISEHNRLYWYRQTLGQGPEFLTYFQNEAQLEKSRLLSDRFSAERPKGSFSTLEIQRTEQGDSAMYLCASSTDRVSGNTIYFGEGSWLTVV.